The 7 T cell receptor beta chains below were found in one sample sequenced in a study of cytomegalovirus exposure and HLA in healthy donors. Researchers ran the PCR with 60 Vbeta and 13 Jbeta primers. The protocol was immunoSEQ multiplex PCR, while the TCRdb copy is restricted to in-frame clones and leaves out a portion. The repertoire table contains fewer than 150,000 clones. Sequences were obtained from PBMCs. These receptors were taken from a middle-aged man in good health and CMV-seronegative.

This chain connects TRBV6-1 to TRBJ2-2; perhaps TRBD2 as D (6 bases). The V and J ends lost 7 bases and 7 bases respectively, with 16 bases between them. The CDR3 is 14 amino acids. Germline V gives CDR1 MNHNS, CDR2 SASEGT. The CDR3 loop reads CASMNWGDSGELFF. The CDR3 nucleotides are TGTGCCAGCATGAATTGGGGGGATAGCGGGGAGCTGTTTTTT.

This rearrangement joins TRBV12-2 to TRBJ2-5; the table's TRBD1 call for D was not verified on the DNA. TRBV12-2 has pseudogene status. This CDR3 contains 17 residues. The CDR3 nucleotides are TGTGCAAGTCGCTTAGGAACAGGGACGACGAAGCAAGAGACCCAGTACTTC. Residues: CASRLGTGTTKQETQYF.

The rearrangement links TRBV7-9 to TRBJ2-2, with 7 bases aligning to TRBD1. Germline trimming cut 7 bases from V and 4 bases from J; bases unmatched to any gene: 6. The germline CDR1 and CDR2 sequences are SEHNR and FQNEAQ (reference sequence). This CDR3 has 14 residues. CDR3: CASTLTGATGELFF. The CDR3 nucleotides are TGTGCCAGCACCCTCACAGGGGCCACCGGGGAGCTGTTTTTT.

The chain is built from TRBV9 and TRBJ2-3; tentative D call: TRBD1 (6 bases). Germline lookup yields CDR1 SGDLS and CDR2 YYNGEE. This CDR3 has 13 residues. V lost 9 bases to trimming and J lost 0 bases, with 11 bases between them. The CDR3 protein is CATGTISTDTQYF. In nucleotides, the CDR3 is TGTGCCACCGGGACAATTAGCACAGATACGCAGTATTTT.

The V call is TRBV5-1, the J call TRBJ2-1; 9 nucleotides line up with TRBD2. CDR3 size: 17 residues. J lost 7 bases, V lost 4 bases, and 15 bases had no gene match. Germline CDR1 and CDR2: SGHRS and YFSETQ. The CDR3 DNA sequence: TGCGCCAGCAGCCTTCTCGGCGGGGGGGCGGAGGTTAATGAGCAGTTCTTC. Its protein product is CASSLLGGGAEVNEQFF.

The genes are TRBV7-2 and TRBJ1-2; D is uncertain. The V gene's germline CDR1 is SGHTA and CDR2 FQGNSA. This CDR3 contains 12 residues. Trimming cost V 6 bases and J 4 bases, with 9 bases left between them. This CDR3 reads CASRFDTYGYTF. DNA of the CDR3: TGTGCCAGCAGATTCGACACCTATGGCTACACCTTC. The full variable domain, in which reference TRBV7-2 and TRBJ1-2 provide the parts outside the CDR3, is GAGVSQSPSNKVTEKGKDVELRCDPISGHTALYWYRQSLGQGLEFLIYFQGNSAPDKSGLPSDRFSAERTGGSVSTLTIQRTQQEDSAVYLCASRFDTYGYTFGSGTRLTVV.

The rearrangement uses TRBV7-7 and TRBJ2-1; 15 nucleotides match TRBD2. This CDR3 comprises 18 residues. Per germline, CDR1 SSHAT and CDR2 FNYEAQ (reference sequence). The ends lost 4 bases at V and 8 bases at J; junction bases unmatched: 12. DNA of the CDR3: TGTGCCAGCAGCTCAGGACTAGCGGGGGGGCCGTCTCCCCATGAGCAGTTCTTC. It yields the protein CASSSGLAGGPSPHEQFF.